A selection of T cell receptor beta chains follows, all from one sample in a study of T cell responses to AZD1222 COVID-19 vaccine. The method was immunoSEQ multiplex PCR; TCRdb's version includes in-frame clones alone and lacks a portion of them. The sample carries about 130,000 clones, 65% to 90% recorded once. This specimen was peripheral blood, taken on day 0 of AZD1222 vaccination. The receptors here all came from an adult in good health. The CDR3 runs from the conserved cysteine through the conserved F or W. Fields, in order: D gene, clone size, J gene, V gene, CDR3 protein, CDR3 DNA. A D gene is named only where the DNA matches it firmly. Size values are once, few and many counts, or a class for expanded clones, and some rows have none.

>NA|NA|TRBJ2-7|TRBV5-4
CASSLGAGYRGEQYF
TGTGCCAGCAGCTTGGGGGCAGGGTATCGCGGCGAGCAGTACTTC
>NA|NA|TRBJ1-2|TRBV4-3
CASSQVGGHEGYTF
TGCGCCAGCAGCCAAGTCGGCGGGCATGAAGGCTACACCTTC
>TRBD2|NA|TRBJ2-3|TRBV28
CASRRLAGGHTQYF
TGTGCCAGCAGGCGACTGGCGGGGGGCCATACGCAGTATTTT
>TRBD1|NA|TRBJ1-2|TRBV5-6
CASSSLSDRGRNYGYTF
TGTGCCAGCAGCTCTCTTTCCGACAGGGGACGGAACTATGGCTACACCTTC
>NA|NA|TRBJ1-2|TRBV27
CASSPLGRGGYTF
TGTGCCAGCAGTCCGCTGGGGAGGGGAGGCTACACCTTC
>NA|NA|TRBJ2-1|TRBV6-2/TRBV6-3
CASSYPAVEQFF
TGTGCCAGCAGTTACCCGGCAGTAGAGCAGTTCTTC
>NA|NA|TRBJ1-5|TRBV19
CASSTSSRNQPQHF
TGTGCCAGTAGTACCTCCTCTCGCAATCAGCCCCAGCATTTT
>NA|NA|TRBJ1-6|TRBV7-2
CASSLAPPSPLHF
TGTGCCAGCAGCTTAGCACCCCCCTCACCCCTCCACTTT
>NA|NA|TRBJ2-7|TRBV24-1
CATSGRRGGEQYF
TGTGCCACCAGTGGGCGAAGGGGTGGCGAGCAGTACTTC
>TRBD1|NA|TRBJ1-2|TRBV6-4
CASSDAGGNGYTF
TGTGCCAGCAGTGACGCAGGGGGGAATGGCTACACCTTC
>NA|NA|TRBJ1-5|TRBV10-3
CAINAGPISNQPQHF
TGTGCCATCAACGCAGGCCCGATTAGCAATCAGCCCCAGCATTTT
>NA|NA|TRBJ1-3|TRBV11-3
CASSLGPNSGNTIYF
TGTGCCAGCAGCTTGGGACCGAACTCTGGAAACACCATATATTTT
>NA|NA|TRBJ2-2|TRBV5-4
CASSRGAENTGELFF
TGTGCCAGCAGCCGGGGAGCCGAGAACACCGGGGAGCTGTTTTTT
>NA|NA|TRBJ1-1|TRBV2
CASSEWALNTEAFF
TGTGCCAGCAGTGAATGGGCCCTCAACACTGAAGCTTTCTTT
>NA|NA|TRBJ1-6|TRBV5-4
CASSLRGESPLHF
TGTGCCAGCAGCTTGCGCGGGGAATCACCCCTCCACTTT
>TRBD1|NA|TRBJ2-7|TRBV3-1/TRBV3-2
CASSLRDRLFEQYF
TGTGCCAGCAGCCTCCGGGACAGGTTGTTCGAGCAGTACTTC
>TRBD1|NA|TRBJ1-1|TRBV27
CASSLRGHSTEAFF
TGTGCCAGCAGTTTAAGGGGGCACAGTACTGAAGCTTTCTTT
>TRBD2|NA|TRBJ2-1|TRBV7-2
CASSPLSGGGRNEQFF
TGTGCCAGCAGCCCCCTCAGTGGCGGGGGGAGGAATGAGCAGTTCTTC
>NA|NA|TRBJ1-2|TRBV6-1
CASSDSLPNYGYTF
TGTGCCAGCAGTGACAGTCTCCCTAACTATGGCTACACCTTC
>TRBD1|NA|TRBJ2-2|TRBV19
CASMTGTLSNTGELFF
TGTGCCAGTATGACAGGGACCCTTTCGAACACCGGGGAGCTGTTTTTT
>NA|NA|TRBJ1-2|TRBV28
CASSQIGGGNYGYTF
TGTGCCAGCAGTCAAATCGGGGGAGGTAACTATGGCTACACCTTC
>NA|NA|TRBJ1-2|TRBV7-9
CASSEDKIYGYTF
TGTGCCAGCAGCGAGGACAAAATCTATGGCTACACCTTC
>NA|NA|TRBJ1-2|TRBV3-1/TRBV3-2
CASSQETGRNYGYTF
TGTGCCAGCAGCCAAGAAACAGGTCGTAACTATGGCTACACCTTC
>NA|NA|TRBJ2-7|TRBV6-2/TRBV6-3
CASSFRGIGTWEQYF
TGTGCCAGCAGTTTCCGAGGGATTGGGACGTGGGAGCAGTACTTC
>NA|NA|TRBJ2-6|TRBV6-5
CASSYRVGANVLTF
TGTGCCAGCAGTTACCGGGTTGGGGCCAACGTCCTGACTTTC
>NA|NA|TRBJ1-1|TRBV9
CASSFTSGLTEAFF
TGTGCCAGCAGCTTTACCTCAGGGTTAACTGAAGCTTTCTTT
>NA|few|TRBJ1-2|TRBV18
CASSPRSENGYTF
TGTGCCAGCTCACCAAGGTCGGAGAATGGCTACACCTTC
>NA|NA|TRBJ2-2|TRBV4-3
CASSAILAGSGELFF
TGCGCCAGCAGCGCCATACTAGCCGGGTCCGGGGAGCTGTTTTTT
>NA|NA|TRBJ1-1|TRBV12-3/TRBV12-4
CASSFGQLIGAFF
TGTGCCAGCAGTTTCGGACAGTTGATTGGAGCTTTCTTT
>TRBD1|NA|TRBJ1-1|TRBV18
CASSPRTGVNTEAFF
TGTGCCAGCTCACCGCGAACAGGGGTGAACACTGAAGCTTTCTTT
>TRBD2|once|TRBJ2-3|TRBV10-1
CASSVGLVDTQYF
TGCGCCAGCAGTGTGGGACTAGTAGATACGCAGTATTTT
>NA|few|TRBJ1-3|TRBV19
CASRRLDGSGNTIYF
TGTGCCAGTAGACGACTCGACGGCTCTGGAAACACCATATATTTT
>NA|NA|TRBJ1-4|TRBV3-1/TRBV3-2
CASSLGSSGNEKLFF
TGTGCCAGCAGCCTCGGGAGTTCCGGTAATGAAAAACTGTTTTTT
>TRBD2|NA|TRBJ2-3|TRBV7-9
CASSSRLAAVDTQYF
TGTGCCAGCAGCTCCAGACTAGCGGCGGTAGATACGCAGTATTTT
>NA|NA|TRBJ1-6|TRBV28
CASDRQKNSPLHF
TGTGCCAGCGACAGACAAAAAAATTCACCCCTCCACTTT
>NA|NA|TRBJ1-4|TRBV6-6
CASSLTPTRSLNEKLFF
TGTGCCAGCAGTCTCACCCCTACAAGGTCCCTCAATGAAAAACTGTTTTTT
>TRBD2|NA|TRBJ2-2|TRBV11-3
CASSPHPETGGTGELFF
TGTGCCAGCAGCCCCCACCCAGAGACGGGGGGAACCGGGGAGCTGTTTTTT
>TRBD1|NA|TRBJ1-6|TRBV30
CAWSAGQGTSPLHF
TGTGCCTGGAGTGCAGGACAGGGGACTTCACCCCTCCACTTT